This T cell receptor (delta chain) was identified during a study of gamma-delta chains in newborns, infants, children. Study at large: Polyclonal expansion of innate γδ T cells after birth follows microbial exposure.

TCRdb re-called the reads using CATT. The sample carries about 3,000 delta-chain clones, about 10% recorded once. This clone is termed medium-sized. CDR1 is NSMFDY, CDR2 ISSIKDK, per germline. V shed 1 base and J 0 bases; nucleotides not matched to a gene: 3. The CDR3 has 15 amino acids. The sequencing sample was made of blood. The chain has TRAV29/DV5 and TRDJ1, with TRDD3 identical over 10 bases. The sequence was collected from a child who was a newborn, infant or young child, either healthy, febrile or measles-vaccinated (not recorded which). This CDR3 is CAASLTGGYTDKLIF. Written as DNA, the CDR3 is TGTGCAGCAAGCCTTACTGGGGGATACACCGATAAACTCATCTTT.